This paragraph reports one TCR beta chain. What it binds is unknown. CDR3 size: 13 residues. CDR1 is MNHEY, CDR2 SVGAGI, per germline. Trimming cost V 0 bases and J 3 bases, with 5 bases left between them. Only in-frame clones appear in the TCRdb table, and some are missing; sequencing was by immunoSEQ multiplex PCR. The table includes about 140,000 clones, around nine tenths detected once. This entry belongs to a study of cytomegalovirus exposure and HLA in healthy donors. Findings and limits, study-wide: Among TCR beta chains, those listed as cytomegalovirus-associated numbered over 150. Per published reports, the classifier diagnosed cytomegalovirus status with high specificity and sensitivity. Subsequent analysis revealed that first-cohort TCR clusters tended to co-occur in the 120 or so validation repertoires.

Sequencing was performed on PBMCs. The TCR originated in a man aged 18 to 30 in good health and CMV-seropositive. J is TRBJ2-5 and V is TRBV6-5; D gene uncertain. The DNA of the CDR3 is TGTGCCAGCAGTTACTCGCGCAAAGAGACCCAGTACTTC. Translated: CASSYSRKETQYF.